Listed here are 14 T cell receptor beta chains from one sample, sequenced in a study of T cell changes during pregnancy in multiple sclerosis. Clones were read by immunoSEQ multiplex PCR, and TCRdb kept only the in-frame ones, dropping some. Of roughly 40,000 clones in the sample, around 90% were seen once. The material sequenced was CD4+ T cells from peripheral blood mononuclear cells, taken in the third trimester of pregnancy. These receptors came from a female donor with multiple sclerosis, enrolled in a pregnancy study.

This rearrangement joins TRBV2 to TRBJ1-5; D uncertain. The germline gives CDR1 SNHLY, CDR2 FYNNEI. The length of the CDR3 is 15 residues. V gave up 4 bases and J gave up 0 bases, with 10 bases separating them. The CDR3 spells CASSVEKHSNQPQHF. In nucleotides, the CDR3 is TGTGCCAGCAGTGTTGAAAAGCATAGCAATCAGCCCCAGCATTTT.

The V gene is TRBV19, the J gene TRBJ2-4; 9 bases fit TRBD1. V dropped 5 bases and J dropped 8; count of bases not matched to a gene: 7. The germline V gene encodes CDR1 LNHDA and CDR2 SQIVND (reference sequence). The CDR3 is made up of 14 amino acids. The CDR3 is CASSQRDRVDIQYF. In DNA form, the CDR3 reads TGTGCCAGTAGTCAACGGGACAGGGTTGACATTCAGTACTTC.

This sequence joins TRBV4-1 and TRBJ2-7; D unclear. With 1 base removed from V and 7 bases from J, the gap between germline ends came to 8 bases. Germline CDR1 is MGHRA and CDR2 is YSYEKL. This CDR3 has 12 residues. In DNA, the CDR3 is TGCGCCAGCAGCCAAGCGTTCGGGGAGCAGTACTTC. This codes for CASSQAFGEQYF.

The chain combines TRBV19 with TRBJ2-3; the D is unclear. Trimming left V 4 bases short and J 2 bases short, with 10 bases between. Germline V gene sequence: CDR1 LNHDA, CDR2 SQIVND (reference sequence). The CDR3 length is 14 residues. The CDR3 sequence: CASSTIADTDTQYF. CDR3 DNA sequence: TGTGCCAGTAGTACCATCGCGGACACAGATACGCAGTATTTT. Full variable domain (remainder filled in from reference TRBV19 and TRBJ2-3): DGGITQSPKYLFRKEGQNVTLSCEQNLNHDAMYWYRQDPGQGLRLIYYSQIVNDFQKGDIAEGYSVSREKKESFPLTVTSAQKNPTAFYLCASSTIADTDTQYFGPGTRLTVL.

The V call is TRBV9, the J call TRBJ2-1; 10 positions agree with TRBD2. V lost 4 bases and J lost 7; bases outside the gene matches: 11. CDR3 length: 16 residues. Germline CDR1 SGDLS, CDR2 YYNGEE. CDR3 in DNA: TGTGCCAGCAGCAGAGGGCGGTCTAGCGGGAGTAATGAGCAGTTCTTC. It encodes CASSRGRSSGSNEQFF.

The CDR3, as DNA: TGTGCCAGCAGCAAAGCGGGACAGGGGCTAGCTGGAAACACCATATATTTT. Its translation: CASSKAGQGLAGNTIYF. The rearrangement uses TRBV21-1 and TRBJ1-3; the table gives TRBD1 as D, unverified against the DNA. TRBV21-1 has pseudogene status. The CDR3 runs 17 residues.

The V and J genes are TRBV10-3 and TRBJ2-1; D possibly corresponds to TRBD2 (6 bases). With 9 bases removed from V and 8 bases from J, the gap between germline ends came to 17 bases. This CDR3 contains 13 residues. CDR1 and CDR2 (germline): ENHRY, SYGVKD. The CDR3 here is CAILDGSIYEQFF. The CDR3, as DNA: TGTGCCATACTAGACGGGAGTATTTATGAGCAGTTCTTC.

The chain links TRBV5-1 to TRBJ2-1; D is undetermined. V dropped 4 bases and J dropped 0 bases, with 17 bases sitting between them. This CDR3 has 17 residues. The germline V gene encodes CDR1 SGHRS and CDR2 YFSETQ. As DNA, the CDR3 is TGCGCCAGCAGCACCCCCTCTTCTCGCGGCTCCTACAATGAGCAGTTCTTC. This sequence encodes CASSTPSSRGSYNEQFF. The whole variable domain, filled in from reference TRBV5-1 and TRBJ2-1, reads KAGVTQTPRYLIKTRGQQVTLSCSPISGHRSVSWYQQTPGQGLQFLFEYFSETQRNKGNFPGRFSGRQFSNSRSEMNVSTLELGDSALYLCASSTPSSRGSYNEQFFGPGTRLTVL.

This chain joins TRBV9 and TRBJ2-3; 12 bases line up with TRBD2. The CDR3 is 18 residues long. CDR1 is SGDLS and CDR2 is YYNGEE in the germline V gene. V dropped 3 bases and J dropped 3; count of bases not matched to a gene: 11. This CDR3 reads CASSDTSGRQWRTDTQYF. Here the CDR3 DNA reads TGTGCCAGCAGCGACACTAGCGGGAGGCAGTGGAGGACAGATACGCAGTATTTT.

This chain connects TRBV6-1 to TRBJ2-7, with 9 bases matching TRBD1. The CDR3 loop spans 13 amino acids. Per the germline V gene, CDR1 is MNHNS and CDR2 is SASEGT. With 6 bases clipped from V and 3 bases from J, the junction kept 3 bases outside the gene matches. CDR3 DNA: TGTGCCAGCAGGCCGGGACAGGGCTACGAGCAGTACTTC. Residues: CASRPGQGYEQYF.

This chain connects TRBV6-5 to TRBJ2-7; TRBD1 aligns across 8 bases. CDR3 size: 14 residues. Germline V lookup: CDR1 MNHEY, CDR2 SVGAGI. The junction had 8 bases not matched to a gene; V was cut back by 6 bases and J by 4 bases. The CDR3 sequence: CASSPDRGRYEQYF. The DNA of the CDR3 is TGTGCCAGCAGCCCCGACAGGGGTAGGTACGAGCAGTACTTC.

The chain has TRBV18 and TRBJ1-1; TRBD1 is a possible D gene (5 bases). V lost 3 bases, J lost 3 bases, and 11 bases lay in between. This CDR3 has 14 amino acids. The germline CDR1 and CDR2 sequences are KGHSH and LQKENI. CDR3 residues: CASSPSRAHTEAFF. CDR3 coding DNA: TGTGCCAGCTCACCGTCCAGGGCCCACACTGAAGCTTTCTTT.

The V gene is TRBV5-8, the J gene TRBJ2-7; the D is unclear. The CDR3 runs 15 residues. The germline V gene encodes CDR1 SGHTS and CDR2 YDEGEE. Trimming took 2 bases from V and 0 from J, leaving 12 bases between them. CDR3 nucleotide sequence: TGTGCCAGCAGCTTCGGAAGCGCCAGCTCCTACGAGCAGTACTTC. Encoded protein: CASSFGSASSYEQYF.

This chain links TRBV15 with TRBJ2-1; D may be TRBD2 (6 bases). The CDR3 spans 12 residues. Trimming shortened V by 9 bases and J by 9 bases, and 15 bases separated the two germline ends. Germline lookup yields CDR1 LNHNV and CDR2 YYDKDF (reference sequence). CDR3 region: CATRGVAGEQFF. In DNA, the CDR3 is TGTGCCACTCGCGGGGTAGCCGGTGAGCAGTTCTTC.